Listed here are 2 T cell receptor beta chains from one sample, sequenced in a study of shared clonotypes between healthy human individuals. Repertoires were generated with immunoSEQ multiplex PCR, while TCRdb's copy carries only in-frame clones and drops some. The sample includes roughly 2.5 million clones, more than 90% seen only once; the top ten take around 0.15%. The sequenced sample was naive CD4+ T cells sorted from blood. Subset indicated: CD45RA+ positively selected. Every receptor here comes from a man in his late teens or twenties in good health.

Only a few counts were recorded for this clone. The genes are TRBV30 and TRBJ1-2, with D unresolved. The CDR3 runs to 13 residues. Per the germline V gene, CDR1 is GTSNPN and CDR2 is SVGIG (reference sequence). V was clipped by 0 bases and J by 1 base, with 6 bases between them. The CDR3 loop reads CAWSVTLNYGYTF. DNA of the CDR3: TGTGCCTGGAGTGTAACCCTTAACTATGGCTACACCTTC.

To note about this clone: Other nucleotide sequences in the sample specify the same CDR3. The CDR3 spells CASSLSTDTQYF. The DNA of the CDR3 is TGTGCCAGCAGCTTATCTACAGATACGCAGTATTTT. J is TRBJ2-3 and V is TRBV11-3; D is ambiguous. CDR1 is SGHNT, CDR2 YENEEA, per germline. The CDR3 consists of 12 residues. V lost 2 bases, J lost 3 bases, and 3 bases lay in between.